One T cell receptor beta chain is described in this entry. Its target is not known. The sample originates from a study of T cell repertoires in cytomegalovirus infection. The wider study: Carrying CMV and the relevant HLA type showed in public TCR beta signatures. Study results and limitations: HLA-C-restricted, CMV-specific TCR beta clonotypes were dominant ex vivo. Carriers of CMV plus the relevant HLA were identified by cumulative public TCR beta family frequency.

TCRdb independently ran MiXCR on the reads; one entry per CDR3 protein. The table has approximately 140,000 distinct CDR3 sequences, approximately 9.2% seen once; the top ten hold 10%. CDR3 length equals 12 residues. V lost 6 bases, J lost 6 bases, and 14 bases lay in between. The germline CDR1 and CDR2 sequences are DFQATT and SNEGSKA (reference sequence). The sequence was obtained from a human donor in good health (CMV status not recorded). Some clones in this sample may be carry-over from other donors' samples. Source material: PBMCs. The chain recombines TRBV20-1 with TRBJ1-1; weak D call: TRBD1 (6 bases). The chain's CDR3 is CSAPGQTAEAFF. CDR3 bases: TGCAGTGCCCCAGGACAGACCGCTGAAGCTTTCTTT.